A single sample gave rise to the 7 T cell receptor beta chains below, sequenced in a study of vaccination effects on CD4 cells after COVID-19. The antigens of these receptors remain unknown. TCRdb's copy holds only in-frame clones and misses some; the assay was immunoSEQ multiplex PCR. The sample consists of about 72,000 clones, over 70% of them appearing once. Antigen-specific CD4+ T cells were expanded (with viral peptide pools) by the ViraFEST assay ahead of sequencing. Researchers isolated CD4+ T cells once about eleven days of culture had elapsed. Two doses of BNT162b2 or mRNA-1273 vaccine were administered to participants. This specimen consisted of CD4+ T cells from PBMCs cultured with HCoV-229E spike peptides, obtained after COVID-19 vaccination. These receptors were taken from a human donor who received a COVID-19 vaccine.

The gene calls are TRBV3-1 (or the pseudogene TRBV3-2) and TRBJ1-1; no clear D gene. The CDR3 runs 13 residues. The V end lost 4 bases, the J end lost 1 base, and 7 bases lay between the germline ends. Germline CDR1 is LGHDT and CDR2 is YNNKEL (reference sequence). The CDR3 DNA reads TGTGCCAGCAGCCGGGGAGGGAACACTGAAGCTTTCTTT. Amino acids: CASSRGGNTEAFF.

This chain links TRBV5-1 with TRBJ2-5; the D is unclear. Germline V gives CDR1 SGHRS, CDR2 YFSETQ. The CDR3 runs 15 residues. V lost 4 bases, J lost 2 bases, and 15 bases lay in between. The CDR3 DNA reads as TGCGCCAGCAGCACCCAAACCGGGCCTCAAGAGACCCAGTACTTC. This sequence encodes CASSTQTGPQETQYF.

The chain joins TRBV6-5 to TRBJ1-2, with D maybe TRBD1 (5 bases). Germline V lookup: CDR1 MNHEY, CDR2 SVGAGI. The CDR3 consists of 13 residues. Deletions cut 9 bases from V and 2 bases from J, with 13 bases between. CDR3 residues: CASRWGGNYGYTF. The DNA for the CDR3 is TGTGCCAGTCGATGGGGCGGAAACTATGGCTACACCTTC.

The genes are TRBV24-1 and TRBJ2-5; no clear D gene. The ends were cut back, 3 bases at V and 5 bases at J, with 6 bases in the middle. CDR1 KGHDR and CDR2 SFDVKD come from the germline V gene. The CDR3 consists of 12 residues. In DNA form, the CDR3 reads TGTGCCACCAGTGATACACTTGAGACCCAGTACTTC. Translated: CATSDTLETQYF.

The V call is TRBV4-3, the J call TRBJ2-5; D is uncertain. There are 15 residues in the CDR3. The ends were cut back, 5 bases at V and 5 bases at J, with 18 bases in the middle. Germline lookup yields CDR1 LGHNA and CDR2 YSLEER. The DNA for the CDR3 is TGCGCCAGCAGCTATCTATTAGTTTCGCCGGAGACCCAGTACTTC. Its protein is CASSYLLVSPETQYF.

This sequence joins TRBV12-5 and TRBJ2-3; no definite D call. Per the germline V gene, CDR1 is LGHNT and CDR2 is FRNRAP. The V end was cut by 6 bases, the J end by 2 bases, with 6 bases between. This CDR3 spans 12 amino acids. DNA for the CDR3: TGTGCTAGTGGCCGCGTCACAGATACGCAGTATTTT. It codes for CASGRVTDTQYF.

J is TRBJ2-7 and V is TRBV6-5; either TRBD1 or TRBD2 may fit D (5 bases each). The CDR3 is 12 amino acids. Germline CDR1 MNHEY, CDR2 SVGAGI. The CDR3 protein is CLTGATSYEQYV. DNA of the CDR3: TGTTTGACCGGGGCTACCTCCTACGAGCAGTACGTC.